The following is a TCR beta chain sequence with its context. Its antigen is unknown. The PCR made use of 60 Vbeta and 13 Jbeta primers. Libraries were prepared by immunoSEQ multiplex PCR; TCRdb keeps only in-frame clonotypes and omits some of them. The sample lists more than 85,000 clones, over 65% occurring once. The sample originates from a study of cytomegalovirus exposure and HLA in healthy donors. Across the study: Out of roughly 170 million T cells, an earlier analysis found 117 million unique TCR beta sequences in total. General study results and limits: V- and J-gene trimming of TCR beta was linked (in a later analysis) to a missense DCLRE1C variant. Over 150 TCR beta chains were listed as cytomegalovirus-associated. Earlier results showed most TCR beta V segments being productive about 87% or about 30% of the time.

In germline, CDR1 is MNHNY, CDR2 SVGAGI (reference sequence). The CDR3 length is 13 residues. V lost 10 bases, J lost 4 bases, and 10 bases stayed unmatched. Material for sequencing was PBMCs. The source is a man aged 35-49 years in good health and CMV-seronegative. The chain carries TRBV6-6 and TRBJ2-7, with 7 bases that match TRBD1. The CDR3 region has the DNA TGTGCCATCCGACAGGGTTCGGGGTACGAGCAGTACTTC. Translating it yields CAIRQGSGYEQYF.